This is a list of T cell receptor beta chains from one sample in a study of early T cells in non-severe SARS-CoV-2 infection. Each CDR3 protein is one row after TCRdb ran MiXCR on the 5' RACE reads. The table lists about 48,000 distinct CDR3 sequences, approximately 8.1% of them singletons. Specimen: whole blood. Receptors were obtained from an adult who was a healthcare worker with PCR-confirmed SARS-CoV-2 infection or an uninfected control (not recorded which). CDR3s include the opening cysteine and the closing phenylalanine or tryptophan. The D gene is left open where the match is weak. Only part of the rows carry a size: once, few, many, or a class if the clone is expanded.

d_call | clone_size | j_call | v_call | cdr3_aa | cdr3_nt
TRBD1 | many | TRBJ2-1 | TRBV2 | CASSNTGGASYNEQFF | TGTGCCAGCAGCAATACAGGGGGCGCGTCCTACAATGAGCAGTTCTTC
. | medium-sized | TRBJ2-1 | TRBV20-1 | CSAPGWDNEQFF | TGCAGTGCGCCAGGTTGGGACAATGAGCAGTTCTTC
TRBD1 | . | TRBJ1-5 | TRBV11-2 | CASSQGGGNQPQHF | TGTGCCAGCAGTCAAGGGGGCGGAAATCAGCCCCAGCATTTT
. | few | TRBJ2-7 | TRBV5-4 | CASSLNRVHGEQYF | TGTGCCAGCAGCTTGAACAGGGTTCACGGCGAGCAGTACTTC
. | . | TRBJ2-7 | TRBV7-9 | CASSLGTYEQYF | TGTGCCAGCAGCTTAGGCACCTACGAGCAGTACTTC
TRBD1 | . | TRBJ1-4 | TRBV20-1 | CSAMGQLNEKLFF | TGCAGTGCTATGGGACAGCTTAATGAAAAACTGTTTTTT
TRBD2 | few | TRBJ2-3 | TRBV7-8 | CASSLSSGGLADTQYF | TGTGCCAGCAGCTTATCTAGCGGGGGACTCGCAGATACGCAGTATTTT
TRBD1 | many | TRBJ1-1 | TRBV20-1 | CSARVDRALEAFF | TGCAGTGCTAGAGTGGACAGGGCGCTGGAAGCTTTCTTT
. | medium-sized | TRBJ2-4 | TRBV7-9 | CASKLGEGLAKNIQYF | TGTGCCAGCAAACTTGGAGAGGGACTAGCCAAAAACATTCAGTACTTC
. | many | TRBJ2-7 | TRBV6-6 | CASSYSISAGDEQYF | TGTGCCAGCAGTTACTCGATTTCAGCCGGGGACGAGCAGTACTTC
TRBD1 | few | TRBJ1-2 | TRBV30 | CAWSPGTAYGYTF | TGTGCCTGGAGTCCTGGGACAGCCTATGGCTACACCTTC
. | many | TRBJ1-5 | TRBV28 | CASSLNRDASNQPQHF | TGTGCCAGCAGTTTAAACCGGGACGCTAGCAATCAGCCCCAGCATTTT
. | few | TRBJ2-7 | TRBV9 | CASSASGVGEQYF | TGTGCCAGCAGCGCATCGGGGGTTGGCGAGCAGTACTTC
TRBD1 | many | TRBJ2-3 | TRBV28 | CASSSAQGVETDTQYF | TGTGCCAGCAGTTCCGCACAGGGGGTAGAAACAGATACGCAGTATTTT
. | few | TRBJ2-3 | TRBV10-3 | CAISESIKVGGTQFF | TGTGCCATCAGTGAGTCGATCAAGGTTGGCGGTACGCAGTTTTTT
. | many | TRBJ1-1 | TRBV5-1 | CASGGQFNTEAFF | TGCGCCAGCGGCGGACAGTTCAACACTGAAGCTTTCTTT
. | many | TRBJ1-6 | TRBV4-3 | CASSPRSLNSPLHF | TGCGCCAGCAGTCCGAGGTCACTAAATTCACCCCTCCACTTT
TRBD2 | few | TRBJ2-2 | TRBV5-8 | CASSSGLAAGELFF | TGTGCCAGCAGCTCGGGACTAGCAGCCGGGGAGCTGTTTTTT
. | many | TRBJ1-2 | TRBV9 | CASSVDPNYGYTF | TGTGCCAGCAGCGTCGATCCTAACTATGGCTACACCTTC
. | . | TRBJ2-3 | TRBV28 | CASMMVADTQYF | TGTGCCAGCATGATGGTGGCAGATACGCAGTATTTT
. | few | TRBJ1-5 | TRBV2 | CASSAGPGNFF | TGTGCCAGCAGTGCAGGGCCAGGCAATTTTTTT
. | many | TRBJ1-1 | TRBV19 | CASTVGNTEAFF | TGTGCCAGTACCGTGGGGAACACTGAAGCTTTCTTT
. | many | TRBJ2-7 | TRBV20-1 | CSAGALYEQYF | TGCAGTGCAGGGGCTCTGTACGAGCAGTACTTC
TRBD2 | many | TRBJ2-1 | TRBV30 | CAWSPGLAIYNEQFF | TGTGCCTGGAGTCCGGGACTAGCGATATACAATGAGCAGTTCTTC
. | many | TRBJ1-1 | TRBV12-3/TRBV12-4 | CASSFRIMNTEAFF | TGTGCCAGCAGTTTCCGGATCATGAACACTGAAGCTTTCTTT